The rows below give T cell receptor beta chains drawn from one sample of a study of shared T cell receptors in the human thymus. Sequencing used immunoSEQ multiplex PCR; TCRdb keeps in-frame clones, though not all of them. The sample has more than 550,000 clones; approximately 87% are singletons. In addition, the sample was reused for a study of human thymus T cells.

The sample was thymocytes. These receptor sequences come from a boy under two years old with a congenital heart defect. CDR3s include the opening cysteine and the closing phenylalanine or tryptophan. D genes are given only for firm matches. Size is omitted from some rows. Given values are once, few, many or a class for expanded clones.

j_gene	v_gene	abundance	d_gene	CDR3aa	CDR3nt
TRBJ1-5	TRBV28	NA	NA	CASSFGRIQPQHF	TGTGCCAGCAGTTTTGGGAGAATCCAGCCCCAGCATTTT
TRBJ2-7	TRBV4-2	NA	NA	CASSQDLPAAYEQYF	TGTGCCAGCAGCCAAGATCTGCCAGCGGCTTACGAGCAGTACTTC
TRBJ2-7	TRBV28	NA	TRBD2	CASSAPLCGRASYEQYF	TGTGCCAGCAGTGCCCCCTTATGCGGGAGGGCCTCCTACGAGCAGTACTTC
TRBJ2-1	TRBV6-5	NA	NA	CASRVHRAAEQFF	TGTGCCAGCAGGGTCCACAGGGCAGCTGAGCAGTTCTTC
TRBJ2-3	TRBV4-2	NA	TRBD2	CASSQESGGFTDTQYF	TGTGCCAGCAGCCAAGAGAGCGGGGGGTTCACAGATACGCAGTATTTT
TRBJ2-7	TRBV19	NA	NA	CASSIGTGDEAEQYF	TGTGCCAGTAGTATCGGTACCGGAGACGAGGCCGAGCAGTACTTC
TRBJ2-6	TRBV7-6	NA	NA	CASSRLRGANVLTF	TGTGCCAGCAGCCGTCTACGGGGGGCCAACGTCCTGACTTTC
TRBJ2-1	TRBV5-6	few	NA	CASSLVKRSYNEQFF	TGTGCCAGCAGCTTAGTCAAGCGCTCCTACAATGAGCAGTTCTTC
TRBJ2-7	TRBV28	NA	TRBD2	CASRSPWGRDRDYEQYF	TGTGCCAGCAGATCCCCCTGGGGGAGGGACCGAGATTACGAGCAGTACTTC
TRBJ2-1	TRBV14	few	NA	CASSQDGGGHSNEQFF	TGTGCCAGCAGCCAAGATGGCGGGGGCCATTCCAATGAGCAGTTCTTC
TRBJ1-2	TRBV18	NA	NA	CASSPSRDTQYGYTF	TGTGCCAGCTCACCATCGAGAGACACTCAATATGGCTACACCTTC
TRBJ2-1	TRBV28	NA	NA	CASSFLGGPGDEQFF	TGTGCCAGCAGTTTCCTCGGGGGGCCAGGGGATGAGCAGTTCTTC
TRBJ1-4	TRBV27	NA	NA	CASRGPREKLFF	TGTGCCAGCCGAGGGCCCAGAGAAAAACTGTTTTTT
TRBJ2-3	TRBV7-9	NA	TRBD1	CASSRGRADTQYF	TGTGCCAGCAGCAGGGGGCGAGCAGATACGCAGTATTTT
TRBJ2-1	TRBV4-3	NA	TRBD1	CASSQVGQGGNEQFF	TGCGCCAGCAGCCAAGTGGGACAGGGGGGCAATGAGCAGTTCTTC
TRBJ1-4	TRBV27	once	NA	CASSAHNTNNEKLFF	TGTGCCAGCAGTGCCCATAATACAAATAATGAAAAACTGTTTTTT
TRBJ1-1	TRBV28	NA	NA	CASSLNLAAAMNTEAFF	TGTGCCAGCAGTTTAAATTTGGCGGCAGCCATGAACACTGAAGCTTTCTTT
TRBJ1-5	TRBV2	NA	TRBD1	CASSPQTGVSNQPQHF	TGTGCCAGCAGTCCCCAGACAGGGGTTAGCAATCAGCCCCAGCATTTT
TRBJ1-5	TRBV16	few	NA	CASSFIKQGSGQPQHF	TGTGCCAGCAGCTTTATCAAACAGGGCTCTGGGCAGCCCCAGCATTTT
TRBJ2-1	TRBV9	NA	NA	CASSHREGLSSYNEQFF	TGTGCCAGCAGCCACAGGGAGGGCCTTAGCTCCTACAATGAGCAGTTCTTC
TRBJ2-7	TRBV14	NA	TRBD1	CASSPWPTGGSYEQYF	TGTGCCAGCAGCCCCTGGCCCACAGGGGGCTCCTACGAGCAGTACTTC
TRBJ1-5	TRBV15	NA	TRBD1	CATSRARAGTDSNQPQHF	TGTGCCACCAGCAGAGCTCGGGCGGGGACAGATAGCAATCAGCCCCAGCATTTT
TRBJ2-7	TRBV13	once	TRBD2	CASSFCPTSGETYEQYF	TGTGCCAGCAGCTTCTGCCCGACTAGCGGGGAAACCTACGAGCAGTACTTC
TRBJ1-1	TRBV10-3	once	NA	CAISEAGPFTEAFF	TGTGCCATCAGTGAAGCAGGTCCGTTCACTGAAGCTTTCTTT
TRBJ2-7	TRBV4-3	NA	NA	CASSQSPSAGATHSDYEQYF	TGCGCCAGCAGCCAGAGTCCCTCTGCGGGGGCAACACACTCAGACTACGAGCAGTACTTC
TRBJ1-1	TRBV6-6	NA	NA	CASSRMTVENTEAFF	TGTGCCAGCAGCCGAATGACAGTAGAAAACACTGAAGCTTTCTTT
TRBJ2-3	TRBV6-5	once	NA	CASSHRDSRDTQYF	TGTGCCAGCAGTCACCGGGACTCACGAGATACGCAGTATTTT
TRBJ2-1	TRBV28	NA	TRBD2	CASRPTPGLAVYNEQFF	TGTGCCAGCAGGCCCACACCGGGACTAGCGGTTTACAATGAGCAGTTCTTC
TRBJ2-3	TRBV7-6	NA	TRBD1	CASSLVSGVTGGFADTQYF	TGTGCCAGCAGCTTAGTTTCCGGGGTAACAGGGGGCTTCGCAGATACGCAGTATTTT
TRBJ1-5	TRBV30	NA	TRBD1	CAWSPRGGDRDNQPQHF	TGTGCCTGGAGTCCCCGAGGAGGGGACAGGGACAATCAGCCCCAGCATTTT
TRBJ2-3	TRBV6-5	NA	NA	CASSYSGGHTDTQYF	TGTGCCAGCAGTTACTCGGGGGGGCACACAGATACGCAGTATTTT
TRBJ2-2	TRBV7-2	NA	TRBD2	CASSLEAGGSNTGELFF	TGTGCCAGCAGCTTAGAGGCGGGGGGGTCGAACACCGGGGAGCTGTTTTTT
TRBJ2-1	TRBV6-1	NA	TRBD1	CASSEVPGQGLTDNEQFF	TGTGCCAGCAGTGAAGTACCCGGACAGGGGTTAACGGACAATGAGCAGTTCTTC
TRBJ2-2	TRBV7-9	NA	NA	CASSLPPETTGELFF	TGTGCCAGCAGCTTGCCTCCGGAGACCACCGGGGAGCTGTTTTTT
TRBJ2-1	TRBV5-1	NA	NA	CASSLAREVPDYNEQFF	TGCGCCAGCAGCTTGGCCCGGGAAGTCCCCGACTACAATGAGCAGTTCTTC
TRBJ2-3	TRBV19	NA	NA	CASSTEGPSTDTQYF	TGTGCCAGTAGTACGGAGGGGCCAAGCACAGATACGCAGTATTTT
TRBJ2-5	TRBV28	NA	TRBD1	CASSYYRGEETQYF	TGTGCCAGCAGTTACTACAGGGGTGAAGAGACCCAGTACTTC
TRBJ2-7	TRBV4-1	NA	NA	CASSQDLRGASYEQYF	TGCGCCAGCAGCCAAGATCTACGGGGAGCTTCCTACGAGCAGTACTTC
TRBJ2-1	TRBV5-1	once	TRBD2	CASSLGPGSGPYNEQFF	TGCGCCAGCAGCTTGGGTCCAGGTAGCGGGCCTTACAATGAGCAGTTCTTC
TRBJ2-7	TRBV4-3	NA	TRBD2	CASSQGLGTNVREQYF	TGCGCCAGCAGCCAAGGGCTAGGGACTAATGTTCGGGAGCAGTACTTC
TRBJ2-3	TRBV27	NA	NA	CASSSWTLMGTQYF	TGTGCCAGCAGTTCCTGGACTCTCATGGGTACGCAGTATTTT
TRBJ2-5	TRBV5-1	NA	TRBD1	CASSLIQGVQETQYF	TGCGCCAGCAGCCTGATACAGGGGGTACAAGAGACCCAGTACTTC
TRBJ1-1	TRBV29-1	NA	NA	CSVDRTDRVNTEAFF	TGCAGCGTTGATCGGACAGACCGGGTGAACACTGAAGCTTTCTTT
TRBJ2-7	TRBV7-9	NA	TRBD1	CASSRGQGAQEQYF	TGTGCCAGCAGCCGCGGGCAGGGGGCGCAGGAGCAGTACTTC
TRBJ2-7	TRBV29-1	NA	NA	CSVEAYRDFAYEQYF	TGCAGCGTTGAAGCCTACAGGGATTTCGCCTACGAGCAGTACTTC
TRBJ2-7	TRBV9	NA	TRBD2	CASSPTQGGYEQYF	TGTGCCAGCAGCCCCACGCAGGGAGGGTACGAGCAGTACTTC
TRBJ1-6	TRBV5-6	NA	NA	CASSLKAWRESPLHF	TGTGCCAGCAGCCTCAAGGCCTGGCGGGAGTCACCCCTCCACTTT
TRBJ2-3	TRBV5-6	NA	NA	CASSLYNRGGPGGTQYF	TGTGCCAGCAGCTTGTATAACAGGGGGGGCCCCGGCGGTACGCAGTATTTT
TRBJ2-4	TRBV28	NA	TRBD1	CASSSNSDRSKNIQYF	TGTGCCAGCAGTTCTAACTCGGACAGGTCCAAAAACATTCAGTACTTC
TRBJ2-3	TRBV27	NA	NA	CASTMTARTDTQYF	TGTGCCAGCACCATGACAGCTCGCACAGATACGCAGTATTTT